One sample yielded the 24 T cell receptor beta chains listed below, sequenced in a study of blood T cell repertoires in COVID-19. Repertoires were generated with immunoSEQ multiplex PCR, while TCRdb's copy carries only in-frame clones and drops some. Of 84,000 or so clones listed, roughly 80% are singletons. The specimen sequenced was peripheral blood. Receptor source: a woman older than 75 with acute or convalescent COVID-19.

The V gene is TRBV2, the J gene TRBJ2-7; weak D call: TRBD1 (6 bases). Trimming left V 3 bases short and J 3 bases short, with 12 bases between. Germline loops: CDR1 SNHLY, CDR2 FYNNEI. The CDR3 length is 14 residues. The CDR3 bases are TGTGCCAGCAGTGAGCCCAGGGGCGGCTACGAGCAGTACTTC. Residues: CASSEPRGGYEQYF. The full variable domain, in which reference TRBV2 and TRBJ2-7 provide the parts outside the CDR3, is EPEVTQTPSHQVTQMGQEVILRCVPISNHLYFYWYRQILGQKVEFLVSFYNNEISEKSEIFDDQFSVERPDGSNFTLKIRSTKLEDSAMYFCASSEPRGGYEQYFGPGTRLTVT.

The gene calls are TRBV7-8 and TRBJ1-6; TRBD1 agrees at 8 bases. The J segment lost 10 bases and the V segment lost 0 bases, leaving 5 bases of the junction unmatched. Germline V gives CDR1 SGHVS, CDR2 FQNEAQ. The CDR3 consists of 15 residues. The CDR3 spells CASSLADRAQSPLHF. DNA for the CDR3: TGTGCCAGCAGCTTAGCGGACAGGGCTCAATCACCCCTCCACTTT.

This sequence joins TRBV2 and TRBJ1-1; TRBD1 is a possible D gene (6 bases). The CDR3 totals 14 residues. V was cut by 3 bases and J by 3 bases, with 11 bases left in between. The germline V gene encodes CDR1 SNHLY and CDR2 FYNNEI. The CDR3 DNA follows: TGTGCCAGCAGTGAGGGACATGAGGACACTGAAGCTTTCTTT. It translates to CASSEGHEDTEAFF.

This sequence joins TRBV6-2 or TRBV6-3 and TRBJ1-4, with D unresolved. The CDR3 loop spans 15 amino acids. Germline lookup yields CDR1 MNHEY and CDR2 SVGEGT. Trimming removed 4 bases from V and 7 bases from J, with 16 bases in between. The DNA of the CDR3 is TGTGCCAGCAGTTCCGGAGGAGCGGAGGGTGAAAAACTGTTTTTT. Translating it yields CASSSGGAEGEKLFF.

The V call is TRBV18, the J call TRBJ1-5; the D gene is possibly TRBD1 (5 bases). This CDR3 has 14 residues. CDR1 is KGHSH and CDR2 is LQKENI in the germline V gene. Trimming cost V 2 bases and J 4 bases, with 9 bases left between them. The DNA for the CDR3 is TGTGCCAGCTCACCAGGCAGGGTTAATCAGCCCCAGCATTTT. Translating gives CASSPGRVNQPQHF.

The CDR3 here is CASSRWAGQQSYEQYF. DNA of the CDR3: TGTGCCAGCAGCCGGTGGGCGGGGCAACAATCCTACGAGCAGTACTTC. The J gene is TRBJ2-7, the V gene TRBV27; possible D gene TRBD2, 6 bases. CDR1 is MNHEY, CDR2 SMNVEV, per germline (reference sequence). The V and J ends lost 6 bases and 1 base respectively, with 19 bases between them. This CDR3 comprises 16 residues.

The chain recombines TRBV19 with TRBJ2-3; D might be TRBD2 (6 bases). The CDR3 runs 15 residues. The V end was cut by 6 bases, the J end by 0 bases, with 13 bases between. CDR1 LNHDA and CDR2 SQIVND come from the germline V gene (reference sequence). This chain's CDR3 is CASSRRLGSTDTQYF. The CDR3 nucleotides are TGTGCCAGTAGCCGGCGACTAGGGAGCACAGATACGCAGTATTTT. The entire variable domain, with the rest obtained from reference TRBV19 and TRBJ2-3, is as follows: DGGITQSPKYLFRKEGQNVTLSCEQNLNHDAMYWYRQDPGQGLRLIYYSQIVNDFQKGDIAEGYSVSREKKESFPLTVTSAQKNPTAFYLCASSRRLGSTDTQYFGPGTRLTVL.

This chain joins TRBV6-1 and TRBJ2-7; D perhaps matches TRBD2 (5 bases). The V gene's germline CDR1 is MNHNS and CDR2 SASEGT. V was pared by 7 bases and J by 2 bases, with 15 bases between. The CDR3 loop spans 14 amino acids. DNA for the CDR3: TGTGCCAGCACCCCTGGACTGCGGACCTACGAGCAGTACTTC. This encodes CASTPGLRTYEQYF.

V and J are TRBV19 and TRBJ2-2; a weak D match, TRBD1 (5 bases). The germline gives CDR1 LNHDA, CDR2 SQIVND (reference sequence). V was shortened by 6 bases and J by 7 bases, with 15 bases between the two germline ends. The length of the CDR3 is 14 residues. The CDR3, as DNA: TGTGCCAGTAGCATCACCCTAAGGGGCGGGGAGCTGTTTTTT. Amino acid sequence: CASSITLRGGELFF.

For the CDR3, the DNA is TGTGCCAGCAAAGGGGGGGGCGGGGCAGATACGCAGTATTTT. Its protein product is CASKGGGGADTQYF. The chain links TRBV3-1 (or the pseudogene TRBV3-2) to TRBJ2-3; tentative D call: TRBD2 (7 bases). The germline V and J ends were trimmed by 7 bases and 4 bases, with 15 bases remaining between them. This CDR3 has 14 amino acids. Germline V gene sequence: CDR1 LGHDT, CDR2 YNNKEL (reference sequence).

This chain links TRBV5-1 with TRBJ1-6; 7 bases line up with TRBD1. CDR1 and CDR2 from the germline V gene are SGHRS and YFSETQ. The trim removed 4 bases at V and 0 bases at J, leaving 1 base unmatched. This CDR3 is 15 amino acids long. CDR3 region: CASSGDSSYNSPLHF. The DNA of the CDR3 is TGCGCCAGCAGCGGGGACAGCTCCTATAATTCACCCCTCCACTTT. Full variable domain (missing parts from reference TRBV5-1 and TRBJ1-6): KAGVTQTPRYLIKTRGQQVTLSCSPISGHRSVSWYQQTPGQGLQFLFEYFSETQRNKGNFPGRFSGRQFSNSRSEMNVSTLELGDSALYLCASSGDSSYNSPLHFGNGTRLTVT.

The chain links TRBV5-4 to TRBJ2-3; D remains unclear. The CDR3 length is 14 residues. The V and J ends lost 1 base and 2 bases respectively, with 8 bases between them. CDR1 SGHNT and CDR2 YYREEE come from the germline V gene (reference sequence). The CDR3 sequence: CASSLSGSTDTQYF. DNA for the CDR3: TGTGCCAGCAGCTTGTCCGGTTCCACAGATACGCAGTATTTT.

J is TRBJ1-6 and V is TRBV18; 10 bases fit TRBD1. This CDR3 is 16 amino acids long. From germline, CDR1 is KGHSH and CDR2 LQKENI. The ends lost 2 bases at V and 8 bases at J; junction bases unmatched: 6. CDR3 DNA: TGTGCCAGCTCACCAACGACAGGGGGCCTTGATTCACCCCTCCACTTT. This gives the protein CASSPTTGGLDSPLHF. The whole variable domain, remainder taken from reference TRBV18 and TRBJ1-6, is NAGVMQNPRHLVRRRGQEARLRCSPMKGHSHVYWYRQLPEEGLKFMVYLQKENIIDESGMPKERFSAEFPKEGPSILRIQQVVRGDSAAYFCASSPTTGGLDSPLHFGNGTRLTVT.

The chain links TRBV20-1 to TRBJ1-1; 7 bases are shared with TRBD1. The CDR3 sequence is 11 residues long. Germline V CDR1 and CDR2: DFQATT, SNEGSKA (reference sequence). This CDR3 is CSGTANTEAFF. In DNA form, the CDR3 reads TGCAGCGGGACAGCCAACACTGAAGCTTTCTTT.

V usage is TRBV11-2 and J usage is TRBJ1-6, with D possibly being TRBD1 (6 bases). CDR3 length: 14 amino acids. Germline V gene sequence: CDR1 SGHAT, CDR2 FQNNGV. The germline V and J ends were trimmed by 3 bases and 9 bases, with 12 bases remaining between them. The DNA of the CDR3 is TGTGCCAGCAGCTTTCTCGGACAGCTTTCACCCCTCCACTTT. As protein: CASSFLGQLSPLHF.

The chain recombines TRBV9 with TRBJ1-5; D unclear. Per germline, CDR1 SGDLS and CDR2 YYNGEE. CDR3 length equals 13 residues. V was clipped by 0 bases and J by 11 bases, with 12 bases between them. The CDR3 protein is CASSVAYRGTQHF. The DNA for the CDR3 is TGTGCCAGCAGCGTAGCTTATCGGGGTACCCAGCATTTT.

This rearrangement joins TRBV18 to TRBJ1-4; D is perhaps TRBD1 (6 bases). The V gene's germline CDR1 is KGHSH and CDR2 LQKENI. Trimming shortened V by 5 bases and J by 8 bases, and 15 bases separated the two germline ends. The CDR3 sequence is 14 residues long. DNA of the CDR3: TGTGCCAGCTCAAAACAGGGAACCCGCGAAAAACTGTTTTTT. This sequence encodes CASSKQGTREKLFF.

The CDR3 spells CATSDSPGGTDTQYF. Here the CDR3 DNA reads TGTGCCACCAGTGATTCCCCCGGGGGCACAGATACGCAGTATTTT. The chain joins TRBV24-1 to TRBJ2-3; possible D gene TRBD2, 5 bases. Between the trimmed V and J ends, which lost 2 bases and 1 base, there was a span of 9 bases. Germline assignment: CDR1 KGHDR and CDR2 SFDVKD. CDR3 size: 15 residues.

CDR3 in DNA: TGTGCCAGTAGTCCATCCTGGACAGCCGGCTCCTACAATGAGCAGTTCTTC. Translated, it gives CASSPSWTAGSYNEQFF. The V gene is TRBV19, the J gene TRBJ2-1; D possibly corresponds to TRBD1 (6 bases). Germline loops: CDR1 LNHDA, CDR2 SQIVND (reference sequence). CDR3 length: 17 residues. V was shortened by 5 bases and J by 0 bases, with 17 bases between the two germline ends.

This chain links TRBV7-3 with TRBJ2-2; no clear D gene. Germline CDR1 reads SGHTA; CDR2 reads FQGTGA. Trimming took off 5 bases at V and 4 bases at J, with 5 bases between the two ends. The CDR3 is 12 amino acids. The CDR3 is CASSPFTGELFF. The CDR3 DNA reads as TGTGCCAGCAGCCCCTTCACCGGGGAGCTGTTTTTT.

This clone was seen only a few times. This chain joins TRBV7-9 and TRBJ1-1; weak D call: TRBD1 (5 bases). Trimming cost V 5 bases and J 1 base, with 8 bases left between them. The CDR3 has 13 residues. The germline V gene encodes CDR1 SEHNR and CDR2 FQNEAQ (reference sequence). CDR3 loop: CASSLGQNTEAFF. CDR3 bases: TGTGCCAGCAGCCTTGGACAGAACACTGAAGCTTTCTTT. The variable domain in full, completed from reference TRBV7-9 and TRBJ1-1, reads DTGVSQNPRHKITKRGQNVTFRCDPISEHNRLYWYRQTLGQGPEFLTYFQNEAQLEKSRLLSDRFSAERPKGSFSTLEIQRTEQGDSAMYLCASSLGQNTEAFFGQGTRLTVV.

V and J are TRBV18 and TRBJ2-7; 7 bases align to TRBD1. This CDR3 has 15 residues. Unmatched junction bases numbered 9, after V lost 0 bases and J lost 7 bases. Germline V CDR1 and CDR2: KGHSH, LQKENI. The CDR3, as DNA: TGTGCCAGCTCACCACCGCCGACAGGGAACAGGGAGCAGTACTTC. Amino acid sequence: CASSPPPTGNREQYF.

This clone qualifies as medium-sized. The V and J genes are TRBV9 and TRBJ2-1; 8 nucleotides align to TRBD1. CDR1 SGDLS and CDR2 YYNGEE come from the germline V gene. The CDR3 loop spans 15 amino acids. Trimming cost V 4 bases and J 6 bases; bases outside gene matches: 9. The CDR3 DNA is TGTGCCAGCAGCTTCCGGACAGGGTTTCGCAATGAGCAGTTCTTC. This codes for CASSFRTGFRNEQFF.

The CDR3 spells CSASPTGGNQPQHF. The CDR3 DNA is TGCAGTGCTAGTCCGACAGGGGGCAATCAGCCCCAGCATTTT. The gene calls are TRBV20-1 and TRBJ1-5; 8 nucleotides align to TRBD1. CDR3 length: 14 amino acids. Germline CDR1 reads DFQATT; CDR2 reads SNEGSKA (reference sequence). J was trimmed by 2 bases and V by 3 bases; bases with no gene match: 3.